Below, 31 T cell receptor beta chains from the same sample are listed, as sequenced in a study of response to subunit inactivated influenza vaccine. TCRdb ran MiXCR on the RT-PCR reads and lists one entry per CDR3 protein. In the table there are under 500,000 distinct CDR3 sequences, 10% to 11% of which are singletons. The sequencing used PBMCs from blood, collected about 40 days after vaccination. These receptors were obtained from a man in his fifties or sixties who received an inactivated influenza vaccine.

The J gene is TRBJ2-1, the V gene TRBV10-2; a possible D gene is TRBD2 (6 bases). CDR1 WSHSY and CDR2 SAAADI come from the germline V gene. V lost 6 bases to trimming and J lost 7 bases, with 16 bases between them. This CDR3 is 14 amino acids long. The CDR3 bases are TGCGCCAGCAGGGGATCAACGGGAGTAAATGAGCAGTTCTTC. Amino acids: CASRGSTGVNEQFF.

This clonotype was seen only a few times. This chain connects TRBV7-2 to TRBJ2-1, with TRBD1 as a possible D gene (6 bases). The CDR3 extends over 16 amino acids. CDR1 and CDR2 (germline): SGHTA, FQGNSA. V was trimmed by 5 bases and J by 1 base, leaving 15 bases between them. CDR3 coding DNA: TGTGCCAGCAGCGCACCCGGGACACTATCCTACAATGAGCAGTTCTTC. It yields the protein CASSAPGTLSYNEQFF.

The chain links TRBV10-3 to TRBJ2-2, with D perhaps TRBD1 (6 bases). The CDR3 consists of 15 residues. V lost 6 bases, J lost 5 bases, and 16 bases lay in between. The germline CDR1 and CDR2 sequences are ENHRY and SYGVKD. The DNA of the CDR3 is TGTGCCATCAGAGCAGAAAACAGGGATACCGGGGAGCTGTTTTTT. It translates to CAIRAENRDTGELFF.

This clonotype was detected a few times. The chain carries TRBV20-1 and TRBJ1-1; TRBD1 agrees at 8 bases. CDR3 length: 13 amino acids. V gave up 6 bases and J gave up 6 bases; unmatched junction bases: 9. Germline V CDR1 and CDR2: DFQATT, SNEGSKA (reference sequence). This chain's CDR3 is CSATRTGLAEAFF. CDR3 sequence (DNA): TGCAGTGCCACCAGGACAGGGCTCGCTGAAGCTTTCTTT.

This clonotype was detected ten times or more. This sequence joins TRBV27 and TRBJ2-1; 10 bases fit TRBD2. J gave up 9 bases and V 6 bases, and 5 bases lay outside the gene matches. The CDR3 has 13 residues. CDR1 and CDR2 from the germline V gene are MNHEY and SMNVEV (reference sequence). CDR3 coding DNA: TGTGCCAGCAGCCTACTAGCGGGGATTGAGCAGTTCTTC. Translation: CASSLLAGIEQFF.

This clonotype has a handful of counts. The genes are TRBV12-3 or TRBV12-4 and TRBJ2-5, with D perhaps being TRBD1 or TRBD2 (5 bases each). There are 15 residues in the CDR3. V was pared by 3 bases and J by 4 bases, with 15 bases between. CDR3 DNA sequence: TGTGCCAGCAGTTTCTTGGGTTTGAGGGGAGAGACCCAGTACTTC. Translating it yields CASSFLGLRGETQYF.

This clonotype was seen many times. This chain connects TRBV29-1 to TRBJ2-1, with D perhaps matching TRBD2 (6 bases). The CDR3 is 12 amino acids. Germline V gene lookup returns CDR1 SQVTM and CDR2 ANQGSEA. Deletions cut 8 bases from V and 6 bases from J, with 14 bases between. The CDR3 nucleotides read TGCAGCACCAGACTAGTTTCCAATGAGCAGTTCTTC. Its protein product is CSTRLVSNEQFF.

The V gene is TRBV9, the J gene TRBJ2-2; D may match TRBD1 or TRBD2 (5 bases each). V was pared by 3 bases and J by 2 bases, with 11 bases between. The length of the CDR3 is 15 residues. Looked up from germline, CDR1 is SGDLS and CDR2 is YYNGEE. CDR3 nucleotide sequence: TGTGCCAGCAGCGAGGGGACGCTTAACACCGGGGAGCTGTTTTTT. It is translated as CASSEGTLNTGELFF.

The chain has TRBV20-1 and TRBJ2-7; 8 nucleotides match TRBD1. The CDR3 consists of 12 residues. Looked up from germline, CDR1 is DFQATT and CDR2 is SNEGSKA (reference sequence). With V trimmed by 5 bases and J by 2 bases, 2 bases remained unmatched. The CDR3 sequence: CSAGQGPYEQYF. For the CDR3, the DNA is TGCAGTGCTGGACAGGGCCCCTACGAGCAGTACTTC.

This clonotype was seen a handful of times. This chain uses TRBV11-2 with TRBJ1-3, with D hard to call. The CDR3 is 16 amino acids. V dropped 1 base and J dropped 0 bases, with 10 bases sitting between them. Germline V gene sequence: CDR1 SGHAT, CDR2 FQNNGV. Written as DNA, the CDR3 is TGTGCCAGCAGCTTAGCTGGGGTTAACTCTGGAAACACCATATATTTT. It is translated as CASSLAGVNSGNTIYF. Looking up the rest from reference TRBV11-2 and TRBJ1-3 gives the full variable domain: EAGVAQSPRYKIIEKRQSVAFWCNPISGHATLYWYQQILGQGPKLLIQFQNNGVVDDSQLPKDRFSAERLKGVDSTLKIQPAKLEDSAVYLCASSLAGVNSGNTIYFGEGSWLTVV.

This clonotype was counted between two and nine times. This sequence joins TRBV5-1 and TRBJ2-1; either TRBD1 or TRBD2 may fit D (5 bases each). Germline lookup yields CDR1 SGHRS and CDR2 YFSETQ. The CDR3 covers 13 residues. V gave up 0 bases and J gave up 10 bases, with 11 bases separating them. CDR3 sequence reads: CASSLARDGEQFF. CDR3 nucleotide sequence: TGCGCCAGCAGCTTGGCCCGGGACGGCGAGCAGTTCTTC.

The count of this clonotype is one. The V and J genes are TRBV12-3 or TRBV12-4 and TRBJ2-5; D call uncertain. The CDR3 runs to 11 residues. V was pared by 6 bases and J by 4 bases, with 6 bases between. The CDR3 reads CASRNSETQYF. The DNA for the CDR3 is TGTGCCAGCAGGAATTCAGAGACCCAGTACTTC.

This clonotype was detected many times. This chain connects TRBV20-1 to TRBJ2-5; D gene ambiguous. This CDR3 comprises 11 residues. Between the trimmed V and J ends, which lost 3 bases and 9 bases, there was a span of 11 bases. The germline gives CDR1 DFQATT, CDR2 SNEGSKA (reference sequence). In DNA, the CDR3 is TGCAGTGCTAGTAGAGAGTCGGCCCAGTACTTC. Its protein is CSASRESAQYF.

This clonotype was seen a handful of times. This chain joins TRBV12-3 or TRBV12-4 and TRBJ2-2, with TRBD2 matching 11 bases. J gave up 3 bases and V 3 bases, and 6 bases lay outside the gene matches. CDR3 length equals 17 residues. Here the CDR3 DNA reads TGTGCCAGCAGTTTTGTAGCGGGGGGGCCTTACACCGGGGAGCTGTTTTTT. Translating it yields CASSFVAGGPYTGELFF.

This chain links TRBV7-9 with TRBJ1-5, with D perhaps matching TRBD1 (5 bases). This CDR3 has 14 residues. The germline V and J ends were trimmed by 4 bases and 1 base, with 8 bases remaining between them. Germline CDR1 reads SEHNR; CDR2 reads FQNEAQ (reference sequence). The CDR3 DNA is TGTGCCAGCAGCTCCTACAGGAGCAATCAGCCCCAGCATTTT. Translated: CASSSYRSNQPQHF.

This rearrangement joins TRBV20-1 to TRBJ1-6; no definite D call. Trimming pared 2 bases from V and 4 bases from J, leaving 21 bases between. The germline V gene has CDR1 DFQATT and CDR2 SNEGSKA (reference sequence). The CDR3 has 18 residues. The CDR3 protein is CSARILWPRRIYNSPLHF. The CDR3 nucleotides read TGCAGTGCTAGAATCTTGTGGCCACGAAGGATTTATAATTCACCCCTCCACTTT.

As DNA, the CDR3 is TGTGCCAGCAGCTTAAAGCCCTCTACAGGGGCTAACACCGGGGAGCTGTTTTTT. This translates into CASSLKPSTGANTGELFF. The chain uses TRBV7-8 and TRBJ2-2, with 7 nucleotides matching TRBD1. J gave up 2 bases and V 2 bases, and 11 bases lay outside the gene matches. The CDR3 consists of 18 residues. Germline V gene sequence: CDR1 SGHVS, CDR2 FQNEAQ.

The chain joins TRBV12-3 or TRBV12-4 to TRBJ2-1; 9 nucleotides align to TRBD2. With 4 bases clipped from V and 4 bases from J, the junction kept 5 bases outside the gene matches. CDR3 length: 15 amino acids. The CDR3 nucleotides are TGTGCCAGCAGTTATAGCGGGGGCTATTACAATGAGCAGTTCTTC. As protein: CASSYSGGYYNEQFF.

This clonotype was seen repeatedly, ten times or more. The rearrangement uses TRBV3-1 and TRBJ2-7; D gene ambiguous. The V gene lost 4 bases and the J gene lost 4 bases, with 8 bases spanning the gap. CDR3 length: 12 residues. Germline loops: CDR1 LGHDT, CDR2 YNNKEL (reference sequence). As DNA, the CDR3 is TGTGCCAGCAGCCGATTAAATTACGAGCAGTACTTC. Its translation: CASSRLNYEQYF.

This clonotype has just a few counts. V usage is TRBV7-9 and J usage is TRBJ2-1; D is unclear. The germline gives CDR1 SEHNR, CDR2 FQNEAQ (reference sequence). The germline V and J ends were trimmed by 5 bases and 10 bases, with 6 bases remaining between them. The CDR3 covers 10 residues. CDR3 in amino acids: CASSLEEQFF. The CDR3 DNA sequence: TGTGCCAGCAGCCTTGAGGAGCAGTTCTTC.

This clonotype has at least ten counts. The gene calls are TRBV5-1 and TRBJ2-1; 7 positions agree with TRBD2. Germline-derived CDR1 and CDR2 are SGHRS and YFSETQ. The CDR3 is made up of 12 amino acids. V trimming: 4 bases; J trimming: 9 bases; junction bases outside the gene matches: 4. The CDR3 DNA reads as TGCGCCAGCAGCCCGGGGAGGGGTGAGCAGTTCTTC. Protein product: CASSPGRGEQFF.

To note about this clonotype: A read error may explain this, as a much larger clone is one base away. This chain uses TRBV7-8 with TRBJ2-3; D not resolved. This CDR3 contains 11 residues. V shed 2 bases and J shed 5 bases, with 2 bases lying between them. The germline V gene has CDR1 SGHVS and CDR2 FQNEAQ. Here the CDR3 reads CASSLQDTQYF. The CDR3, as DNA: TGTGCCAGCAGCTTACAAGATACGCAGTATTTT.

V gene TRBV10-3 combines with J gene TRBJ2-5, with 7 bases lining up with TRBD1. The CDR3 is 16 amino acids. With V trimmed by 4 bases and J by 1 base, 9 bases remained unmatched. Germline V lookup: CDR1 ENHRY, CDR2 SYGVKD. DNA for the CDR3: TGTGCCATCAGTGGGACAGTAGGGGGCCGCCAAGAGACCCAGTACTTC. Protein: CAISGTVGGRQETQYF.

This clonotype was seen a handful of times. This chain joins TRBV29-1 and TRBJ2-1; 9 bases fit TRBD2. Germline CDR1 is SQVTM and CDR2 is ANQGSEA. Trimming removed 7 bases from V and 7 bases from J; junction bases left unmatched: 14. The CDR3 spans 15 residues. The CDR3 is CSALGVAGGFNEQFF. CDR3 in DNA: TGCAGCGCCCTCGGGGTCGCGGGAGGGTTTAATGAGCAGTTCTTC.

With regard to this clonotype: The junction shows a germline mismatch at one end, possibly a read error. V gene TRBV20-1 combines with J gene TRBJ1-6; D remains unclear. The CDR3 totals 12 residues. Germline CDR1 reads DFQATT; CDR2 reads SNEGSKA (reference sequence). CDR3 loop: CGARDMRSPLHF. The DNA for the CDR3 is TGCGGTGCTAGAGACATGAGGTCACCCCTCCACTTT.

This clonotype has a single count. The chain links TRBV6-2 or TRBV6-3 to TRBJ2-7, with TRBD2 matching 11 bases. CDR1 MNHEY and CDR2 SVGEGT come from the germline V gene. The CDR3 totals 16 residues. V dropped 8 bases and J dropped 1; count of bases not matched to a gene: 10. CDR3 DNA: TGTGCCAGCGAAAAACGGACTAGCGGGTTTTCCTACGAGCAGTACTTC. Residues: CASEKRTSGFSYEQYF.

This clonotype was seen ten or more times. The chain has TRBV12-3 or TRBV12-4 and TRBJ2-1, with 10 positions matching TRBD2. The CDR3 extends over 15 amino acids. Germline trimming cut 5 bases from V and 2 bases from J; bases unmatched to any gene: 3. The chain's CDR3 is CASSPSGGPYNEQFF. CDR3 in DNA: TGTGCCAGCAGTCCTAGCGGGGGACCCTACAATGAGCAGTTCTTC.

This clonotype came up many times. This chain links TRBV20-1 with TRBJ2-7; D may be TRBD1 (6 bases). With 4 bases removed from V and 3 bases from J, the gap between germline ends came to 13 bases. The CDR3 is 13 residues long. The germline CDR1 and CDR2 sequences are DFQATT and SNEGSKA (reference sequence). The CDR3 protein is CSAIKDRSYEQYF. CDR3 bases: TGCAGTGCTATTAAAGACAGGAGCTACGAGCAGTACTTC.

The chain has TRBV6-1 and TRBJ1-2, with D maybe TRBD1 (5 bases). The CDR3 runs to 14 residues. V dropped 2 bases and J dropped 4 bases, with 11 bases sitting between them. The germline CDR1 and CDR2 sequences are MNHNS and SASEGT. Here the CDR3 reads CASSETGRAYGYTF. Written as DNA, the CDR3 is TGTGCCAGCAGTGAAACAGGACGCGCCTATGGCTACACCTTC.

This clonotype was found many times. The chain has TRBV12-3 or TRBV12-4 and TRBJ2-2; TRBD2 agrees at 10 bases. The CDR3 consists of 16 residues. J was trimmed by 1 base and V by 3 bases; bases with no gene match: 2. For the CDR3, the DNA is TGTGCCAGCAGTTTTAGCGGGAGGAGGAACACCGGGGAGCTGTTTTTT. Its translation is CASSFSGRRNTGELFF.

V and J are TRBV11-2 and TRBJ2-7; D is uncertain. Per germline, CDR1 SGHAT and CDR2 FQNNGV. V lost 8 bases and J lost 6, with 14 bases in between. This CDR3 spans 12 amino acids. Here the CDR3 reads CASGRWGPEQYF. CDR3 nucleotide sequence: TGTGCCAGCGGTAGATGGGGTCCCGAGCAGTACTTC.